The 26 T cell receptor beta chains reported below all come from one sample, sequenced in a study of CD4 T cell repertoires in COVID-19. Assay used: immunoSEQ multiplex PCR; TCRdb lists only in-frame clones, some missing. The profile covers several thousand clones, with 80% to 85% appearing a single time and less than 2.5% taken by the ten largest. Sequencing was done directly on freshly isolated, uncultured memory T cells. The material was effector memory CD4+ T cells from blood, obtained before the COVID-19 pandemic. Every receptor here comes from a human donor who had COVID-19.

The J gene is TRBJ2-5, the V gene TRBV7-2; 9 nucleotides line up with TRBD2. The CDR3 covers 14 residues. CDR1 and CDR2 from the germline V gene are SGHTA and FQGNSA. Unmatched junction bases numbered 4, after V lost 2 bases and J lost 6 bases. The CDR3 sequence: CASSLRAGGKTQYF. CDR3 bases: TGTGCCAGCAGCTTAAGAGCGGGGGGTAAGACCCAGTACTTC.

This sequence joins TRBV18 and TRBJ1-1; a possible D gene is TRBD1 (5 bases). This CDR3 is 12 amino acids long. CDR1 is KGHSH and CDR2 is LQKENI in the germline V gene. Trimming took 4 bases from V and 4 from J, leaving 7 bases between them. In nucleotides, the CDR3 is TGTGCCAGCTCACTCCAGGGCACTGAAGCTTTCTTT. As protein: CASSLQGTEAFF.

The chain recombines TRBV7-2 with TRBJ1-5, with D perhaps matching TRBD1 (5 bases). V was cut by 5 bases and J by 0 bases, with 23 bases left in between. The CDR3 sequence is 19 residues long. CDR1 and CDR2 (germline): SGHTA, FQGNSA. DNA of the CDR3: TGTGCCAGCAGCCCCACTCCTTGGGACTTACAATCTAGCAATCAGCCCCAGCATTTT. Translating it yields CASSPTPWDLQSSNQPQHF.

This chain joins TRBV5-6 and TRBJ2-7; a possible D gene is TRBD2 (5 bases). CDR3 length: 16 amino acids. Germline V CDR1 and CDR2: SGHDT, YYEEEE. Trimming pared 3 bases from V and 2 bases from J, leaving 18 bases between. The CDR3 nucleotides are TGTGCCAGCAGCTCCCACCTCCGGGATCTAACCTACGAGCAGTACTTC. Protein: CASSSHLRDLTYEQYF.

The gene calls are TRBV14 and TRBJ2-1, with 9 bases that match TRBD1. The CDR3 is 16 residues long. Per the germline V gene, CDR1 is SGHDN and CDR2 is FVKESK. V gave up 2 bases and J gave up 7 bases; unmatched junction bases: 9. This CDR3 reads CASSQRGQGTRNEQFF. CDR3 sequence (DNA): TGTGCCAGCAGCCAACGAGGACAGGGGACACGGAATGAGCAGTTCTTC. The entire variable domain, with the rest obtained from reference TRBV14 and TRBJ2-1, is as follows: EAGVTQFPSHSVIEKGQTVTLRCDPISGHDNLYWYRRVMGKEIKFLLHFVKESKQDESGMPNNRFLAERTGGTYSTLKVQPAELEDSGVYFCASSQRGQGTRNEQFFGPGTRLTVL.

The CDR3, as DNA: TGTGCCAGCAGCCAAACGCGCGGGAGATGGGAGACCCAGTACTTC. Protein product: CASSQTRGRWETQYF. V gene TRBV14 combines with J gene TRBJ2-5; 7 nucleotides match TRBD2. Germline V lookup: CDR1 SGHDN, CDR2 FVKESK. Germline trimming cut 2 bases from V and 5 bases from J; bases unmatched to any gene: 8. This CDR3 is 15 amino acids long.

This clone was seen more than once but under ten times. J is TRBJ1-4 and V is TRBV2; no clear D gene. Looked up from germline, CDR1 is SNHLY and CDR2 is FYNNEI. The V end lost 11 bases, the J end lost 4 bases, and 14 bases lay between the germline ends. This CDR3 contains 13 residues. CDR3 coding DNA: TGTGCCTCTAGCTGGCAGAATAATGAAAAACTGTTTTTT. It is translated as CASSWQNNEKLFF.

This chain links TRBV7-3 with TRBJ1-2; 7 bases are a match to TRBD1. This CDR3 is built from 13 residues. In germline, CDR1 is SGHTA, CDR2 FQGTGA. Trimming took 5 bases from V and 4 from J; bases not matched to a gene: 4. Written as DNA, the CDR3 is TGTGCCAGCAGCGCGACAGGGTTCTATGGCTACACCTTC. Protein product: CASSATGFYGYTF.

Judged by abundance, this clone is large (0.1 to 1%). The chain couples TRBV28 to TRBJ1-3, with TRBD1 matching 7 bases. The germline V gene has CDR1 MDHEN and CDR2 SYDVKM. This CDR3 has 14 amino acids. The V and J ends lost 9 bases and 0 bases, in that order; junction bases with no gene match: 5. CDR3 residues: CASVTGTSGNTIYF. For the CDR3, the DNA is TGTGCCAGTGTGACAGGGACCTCTGGAAACACCATATATTTT.

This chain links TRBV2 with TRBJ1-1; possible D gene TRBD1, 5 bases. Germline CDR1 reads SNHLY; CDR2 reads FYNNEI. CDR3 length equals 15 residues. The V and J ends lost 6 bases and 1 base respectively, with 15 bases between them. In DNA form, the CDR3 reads TGTGCCAGCAGAGGACAACTCCTAGGGAACACTGAAGCTTTCTTT. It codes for CASRGQLLGNTEAFF.

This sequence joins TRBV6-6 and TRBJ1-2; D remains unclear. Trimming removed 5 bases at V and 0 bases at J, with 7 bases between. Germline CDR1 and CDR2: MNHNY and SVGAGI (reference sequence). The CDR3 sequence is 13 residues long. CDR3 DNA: TGTGCCAGCAGTCTCACAACTAACTATGGCTACACCTTC. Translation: CASSLTTNYGYTF.

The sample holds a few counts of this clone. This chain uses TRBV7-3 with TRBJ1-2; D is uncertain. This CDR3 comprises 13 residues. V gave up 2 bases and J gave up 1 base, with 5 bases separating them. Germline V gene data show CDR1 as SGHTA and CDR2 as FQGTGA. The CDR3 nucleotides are TGTGCCAGCAGCTTAGACAATAACTATGGCTACACCTTC. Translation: CASSLDNNYGYTF.

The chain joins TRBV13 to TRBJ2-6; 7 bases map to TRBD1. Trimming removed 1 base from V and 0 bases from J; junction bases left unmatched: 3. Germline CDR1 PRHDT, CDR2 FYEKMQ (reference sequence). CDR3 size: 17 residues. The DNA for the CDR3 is TGTGCCAGCAGCTTAGAGGACAGGTTCTCTGGGGCCAACGTCCTGACTTTC. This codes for CASSLEDRFSGANVLTF.

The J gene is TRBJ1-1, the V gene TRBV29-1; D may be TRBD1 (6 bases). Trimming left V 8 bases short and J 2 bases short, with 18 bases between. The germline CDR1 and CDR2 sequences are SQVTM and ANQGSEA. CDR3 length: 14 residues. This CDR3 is CSTKRGGSNTEAFF. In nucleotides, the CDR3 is TGCAGCACGAAGAGGGGGGGCTCCAACACTGAAGCTTTCTTT. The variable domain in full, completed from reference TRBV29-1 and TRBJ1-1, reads SAVISQKPSRDICQRGTSLTIQCQVDSQVTMMFWYRQQPGQSLTLIATANQGSEATYESGFVIDKFPISRPNLTFSTLTVSNMSPEDSSIYLCSTKRGGSNTEAFFGQGTRLTVV.

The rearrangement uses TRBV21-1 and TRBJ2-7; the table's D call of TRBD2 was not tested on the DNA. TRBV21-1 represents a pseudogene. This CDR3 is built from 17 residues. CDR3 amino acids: CASSFGGDGEGEDEQYF. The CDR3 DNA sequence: TGTGCCAGCAGCTTTGGGGGGGACGGGGAAGGGGAGGACGAGCAGTACTTC.

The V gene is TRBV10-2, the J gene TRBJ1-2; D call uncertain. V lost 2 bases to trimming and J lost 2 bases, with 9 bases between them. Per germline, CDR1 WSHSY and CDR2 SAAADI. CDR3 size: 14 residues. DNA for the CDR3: TGCGCCAGCAGTGAGGTCAGGAAAAACTATGGCTACACCTTC. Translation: CASSEVRKNYGYTF.

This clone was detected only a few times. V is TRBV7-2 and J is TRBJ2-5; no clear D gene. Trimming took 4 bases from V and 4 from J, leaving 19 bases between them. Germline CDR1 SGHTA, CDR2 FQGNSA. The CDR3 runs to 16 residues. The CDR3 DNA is TGTGCCAGCAGCTCACAGTATGGTGGGCCAGGAGAGACCCAGTACTTC. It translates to CASSSQYGGPGETQYF.

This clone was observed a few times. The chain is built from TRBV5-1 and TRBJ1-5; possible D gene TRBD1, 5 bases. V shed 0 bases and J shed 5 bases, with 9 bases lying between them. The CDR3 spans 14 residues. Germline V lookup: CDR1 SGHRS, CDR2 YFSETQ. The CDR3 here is CASSLEGVHQPQHF. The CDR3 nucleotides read TGCGCCAGCAGCTTGGAAGGGGTTCATCAGCCCCAGCATTTT.

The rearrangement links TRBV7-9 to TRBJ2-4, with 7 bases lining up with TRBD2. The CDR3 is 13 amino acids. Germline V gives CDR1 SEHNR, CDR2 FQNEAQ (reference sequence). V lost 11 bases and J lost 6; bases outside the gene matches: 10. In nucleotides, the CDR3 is TGTGCCTCGGAGGGAGGGCCGATAAACATTCAGTACTTC. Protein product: CASEGGPINIQYF.

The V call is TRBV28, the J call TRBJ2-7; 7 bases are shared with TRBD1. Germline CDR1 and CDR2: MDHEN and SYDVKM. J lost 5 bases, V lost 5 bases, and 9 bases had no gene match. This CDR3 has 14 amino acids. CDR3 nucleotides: TGTGCCAGCAGTATAGCCGGGACAGTGGACGAGCAGTACTTC. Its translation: CASSIAGTVDEQYF.

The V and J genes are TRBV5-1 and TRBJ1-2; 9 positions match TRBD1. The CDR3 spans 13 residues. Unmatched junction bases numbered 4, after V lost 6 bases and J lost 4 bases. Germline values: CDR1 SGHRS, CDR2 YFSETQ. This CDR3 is CASTPQGAYGYTF. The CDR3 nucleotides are TGCGCCAGCACCCCACAGGGGGCCTATGGCTACACCTTC.

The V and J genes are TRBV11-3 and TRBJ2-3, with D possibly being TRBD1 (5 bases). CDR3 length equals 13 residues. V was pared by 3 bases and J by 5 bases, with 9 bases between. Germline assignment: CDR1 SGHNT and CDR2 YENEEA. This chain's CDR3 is CASSLSQGDTQYF. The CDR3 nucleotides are TGTGCCAGCAGCTTGAGTCAGGGAGATACGCAGTATTTT.

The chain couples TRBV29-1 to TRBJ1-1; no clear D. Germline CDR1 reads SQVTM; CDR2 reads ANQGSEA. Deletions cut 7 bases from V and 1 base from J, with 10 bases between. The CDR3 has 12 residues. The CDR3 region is CSAQDSNTEAFF. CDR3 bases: TGCAGCGCCCAGGACTCGAACACTGAAGCTTTCTTT. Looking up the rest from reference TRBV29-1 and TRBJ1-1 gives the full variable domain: SAVISQKPSRDICQRGTSLTIQCQVDSQVTMMFWYRQQPGQSLTLIATANQGSEATYESGFVIDKFPISRPNLTFSTLTVSNMSPEDSSIYLCSAQDSNTEAFFGQGTRLTVV.

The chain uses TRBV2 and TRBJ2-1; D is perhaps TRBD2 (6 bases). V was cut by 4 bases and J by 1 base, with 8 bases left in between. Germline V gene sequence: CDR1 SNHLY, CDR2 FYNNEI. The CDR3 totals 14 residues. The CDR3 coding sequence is TGTGCCAGCAGTGGCGGGGCTTCCTACAATGAGCAGTTCTTC. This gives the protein CASSGGASYNEQFF.

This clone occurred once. CDR3 residues: CASSIRRGTGGREETQYF. The CDR3 DNA is TGTGCCAGTAGTATTAGGAGGGGGACAGGGGGCAGAGAAGAGACCCAGTACTTC. The chain recombines TRBV19 with TRBJ2-5; TRBD1 matches at 12 bases. CDR3 length equals 18 residues. Germline lookup yields CDR1 LNHDA and CDR2 SQIVND (reference sequence). The trim removed 3 bases at V and 3 bases at J, leaving 11 bases unmatched.

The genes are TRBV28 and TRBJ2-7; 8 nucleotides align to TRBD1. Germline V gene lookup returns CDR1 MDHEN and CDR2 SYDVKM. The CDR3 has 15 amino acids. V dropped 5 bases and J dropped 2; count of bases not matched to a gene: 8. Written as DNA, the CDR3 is TGTGCCAGCAGTGAACGGACAGGGCGGACCTACGAGCAGTACTTC. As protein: CASSERTGRTYEQYF. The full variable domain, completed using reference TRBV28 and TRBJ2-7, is DVKVTQSSRYLVKRTGEKVFLECVQDMDHENMFWYRQDPGLGLRLIYFSYDVKMKEKGDIPEGYSVSREKKERFSLILESASTNQTSMYLCASSERTGRTYEQYFGPGTRLTVT.